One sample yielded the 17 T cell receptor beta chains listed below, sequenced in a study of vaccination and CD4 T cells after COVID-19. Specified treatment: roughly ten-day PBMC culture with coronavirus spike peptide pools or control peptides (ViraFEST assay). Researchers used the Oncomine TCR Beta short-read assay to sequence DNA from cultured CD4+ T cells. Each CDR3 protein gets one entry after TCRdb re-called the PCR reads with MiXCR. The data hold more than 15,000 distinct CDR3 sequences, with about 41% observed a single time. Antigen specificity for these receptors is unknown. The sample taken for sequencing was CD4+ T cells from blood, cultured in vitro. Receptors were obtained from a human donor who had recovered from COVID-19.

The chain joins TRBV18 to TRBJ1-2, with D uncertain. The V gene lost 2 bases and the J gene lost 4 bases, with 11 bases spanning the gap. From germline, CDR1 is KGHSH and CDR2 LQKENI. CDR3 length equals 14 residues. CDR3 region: CASSPRTASYGYTF. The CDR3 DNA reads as TGTGCCAGCTCACCAAGGACCGCCTCCTATGGCTACACCTTC.

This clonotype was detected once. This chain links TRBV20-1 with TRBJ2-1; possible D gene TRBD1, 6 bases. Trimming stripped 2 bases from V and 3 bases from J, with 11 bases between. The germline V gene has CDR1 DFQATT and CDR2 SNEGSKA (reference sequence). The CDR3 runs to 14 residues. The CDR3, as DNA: TGCAGTGCTAGACAGGGGAGTAACTACAATGAGCAGTTCTTC. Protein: CSARQGSNYNEQFF.

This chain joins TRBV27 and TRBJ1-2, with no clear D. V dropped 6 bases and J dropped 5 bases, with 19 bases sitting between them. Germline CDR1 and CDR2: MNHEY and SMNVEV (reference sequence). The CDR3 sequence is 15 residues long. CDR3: CASRRLEGVGYGYTF. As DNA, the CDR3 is TGTGCCAGCAGGCGCCTTGAGGGCGTAGGATATGGCTACACCTTC.

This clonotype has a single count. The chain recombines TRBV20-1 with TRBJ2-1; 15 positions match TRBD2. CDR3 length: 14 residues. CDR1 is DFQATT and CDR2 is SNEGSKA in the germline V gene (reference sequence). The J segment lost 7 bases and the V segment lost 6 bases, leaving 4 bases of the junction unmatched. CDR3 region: CSAGLAGGSNEQFF. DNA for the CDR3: TGCAGTGCCGGACTAGCGGGGGGGAGTAATGAGCAGTTCTTC.

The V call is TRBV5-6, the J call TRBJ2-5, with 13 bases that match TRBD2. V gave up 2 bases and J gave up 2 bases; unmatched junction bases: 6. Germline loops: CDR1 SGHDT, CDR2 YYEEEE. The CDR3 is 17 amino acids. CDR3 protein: CASSFLGLAGRQETQYF. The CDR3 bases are TGTGCCAGCAGCTTCCTGGGACTAGCGGGACGGCAAGAGACCCAGTACTTC.

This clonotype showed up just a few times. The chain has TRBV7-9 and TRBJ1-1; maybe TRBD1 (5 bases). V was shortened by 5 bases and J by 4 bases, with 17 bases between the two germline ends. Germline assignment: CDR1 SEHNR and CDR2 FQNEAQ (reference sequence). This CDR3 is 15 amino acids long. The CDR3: CASSAAGRGSTEAFF. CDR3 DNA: TGTGCCAGCAGCGCCGCGGGACGGGGAAGCACTGAAGCTTTCTTT.

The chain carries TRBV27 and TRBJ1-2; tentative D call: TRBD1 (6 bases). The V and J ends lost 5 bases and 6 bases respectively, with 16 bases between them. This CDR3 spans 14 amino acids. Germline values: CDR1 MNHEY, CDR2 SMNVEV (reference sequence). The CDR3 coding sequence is TGTGCCAGCAGTCTTGGGGGCAGGGGCAATGGCTACACCTTC. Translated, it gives CASSLGGRGNGYTF.

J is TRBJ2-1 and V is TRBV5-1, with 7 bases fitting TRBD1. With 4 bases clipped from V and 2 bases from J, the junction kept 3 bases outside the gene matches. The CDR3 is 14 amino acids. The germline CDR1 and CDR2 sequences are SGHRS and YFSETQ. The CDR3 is CASSVGQTYNEQFF. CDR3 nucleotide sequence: TGCGCCAGCAGCGTGGGACAGACCTACAATGAGCAGTTCTTC.

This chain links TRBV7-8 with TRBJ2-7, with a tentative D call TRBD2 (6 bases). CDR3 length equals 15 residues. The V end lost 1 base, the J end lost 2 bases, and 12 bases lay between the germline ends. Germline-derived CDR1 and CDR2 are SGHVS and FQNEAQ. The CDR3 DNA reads TGTGCCAGCAGCTTAGTCCGGCGGGGAACCTACGAGCAGTACTTC. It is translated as CASSLVRRGTYEQYF. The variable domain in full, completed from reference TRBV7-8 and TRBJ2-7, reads GAGVSQSPRYKVAKRGQDVALRCDPISGHVSLFWYQQALGQGPEFLTYFQNEAQLDKSGLPSDRFFAERPEGSVSTLKIQRTQQEDSAVYLCASSLVRRGTYEQYFGPGTRLTVT.

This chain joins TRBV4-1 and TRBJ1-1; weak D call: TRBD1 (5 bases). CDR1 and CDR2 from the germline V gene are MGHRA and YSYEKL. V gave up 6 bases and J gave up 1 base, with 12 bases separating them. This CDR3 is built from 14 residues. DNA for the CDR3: TGCGCCAGCAGTCTCAGACAGTCGAACACTGAAGCTTTCTTT. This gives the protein CASSLRQSNTEAFF.

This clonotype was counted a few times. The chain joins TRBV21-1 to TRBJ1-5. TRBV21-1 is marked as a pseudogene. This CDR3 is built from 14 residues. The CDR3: CASPLRESNQPQHF. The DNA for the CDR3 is TGTGCCAGCCCCTTGAGGGAAAGCAATCAGCCCCAGCATTTT.

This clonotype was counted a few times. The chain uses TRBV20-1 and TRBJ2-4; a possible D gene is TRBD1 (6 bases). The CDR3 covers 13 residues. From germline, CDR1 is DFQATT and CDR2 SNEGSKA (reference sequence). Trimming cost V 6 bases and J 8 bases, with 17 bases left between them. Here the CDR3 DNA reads TGCAGTGCCCCAAGGCCAGGGGCGGACATTCAGTACTTC. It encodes CSAPRPGADIQYF.

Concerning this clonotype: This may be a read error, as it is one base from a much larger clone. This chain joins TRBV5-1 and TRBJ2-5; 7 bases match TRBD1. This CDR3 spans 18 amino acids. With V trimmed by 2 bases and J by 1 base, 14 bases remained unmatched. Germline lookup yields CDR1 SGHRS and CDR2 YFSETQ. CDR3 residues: CASSFRGLFPGVQETQYF. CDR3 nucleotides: TGCGCCAGCAGCTTTAGGGGGCTGTTCCCCGGCGTCCAAGAGACCCAGTACTTC.

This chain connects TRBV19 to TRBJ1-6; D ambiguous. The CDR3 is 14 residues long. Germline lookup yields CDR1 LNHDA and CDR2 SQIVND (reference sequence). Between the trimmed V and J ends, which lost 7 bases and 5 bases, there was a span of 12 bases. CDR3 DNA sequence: TGTGCCAGTACCCCGGGCCAGAATAATTCACCCCTCCACTTT. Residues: CASTPGQNNSPLHF.

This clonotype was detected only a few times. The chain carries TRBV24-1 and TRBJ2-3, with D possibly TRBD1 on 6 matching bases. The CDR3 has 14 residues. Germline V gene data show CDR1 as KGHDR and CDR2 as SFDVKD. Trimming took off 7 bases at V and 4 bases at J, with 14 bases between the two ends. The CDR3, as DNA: TGTGCCACCAGCCGTACAGGGTTGGCAGATACGCAGTATTTT. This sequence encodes CATSRTGLADTQYF.

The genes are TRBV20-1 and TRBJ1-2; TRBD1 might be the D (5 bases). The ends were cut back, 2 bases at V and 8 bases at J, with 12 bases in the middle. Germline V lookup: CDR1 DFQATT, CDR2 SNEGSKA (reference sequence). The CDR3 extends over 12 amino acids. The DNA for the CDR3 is TGCAGTGCTAGAAGGGACGTTCGAGGCTACACCTTC. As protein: CSARRDVRGYTF.

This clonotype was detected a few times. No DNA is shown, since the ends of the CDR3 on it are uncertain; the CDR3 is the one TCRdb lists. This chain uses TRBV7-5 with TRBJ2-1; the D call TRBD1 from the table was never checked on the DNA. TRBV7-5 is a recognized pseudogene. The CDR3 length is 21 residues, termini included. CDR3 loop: CISVPEAPRWADGNSYNEQFF.